These 9 T cell receptor beta chains were sequenced from one sample in a study of blood T cell repertoires in COVID-19. Sequencing was performed with immunoSEQ multiplex PCR; in TCRdb, only in-frame clones are kept and a portion is missing. The data hold about 400,000 clones, with 86% observed a single time. Sequencing used peripheral blood. Receptors originate from a woman between 25 and 40 years old with active or convalescent COVID-19.

The rearrangement joins TRBV18 to TRBJ1-1; D unresolved. Germline V CDR1 and CDR2: KGHSH, LQKENI. V shed 1 base and J shed 1 base, with 7 bases lying between them. The CDR3 is 14 residues long. DNA for the CDR3: TGTGCCAGCTCACCACAGACAACGAACACTGAAGCTTTCTTT. This sequence encodes CASSPQTTNTEAFF.

There are many counts of this clone. The J gene is TRBJ1-5, the V gene TRBV2; D may be TRBD1 (6 bases). The CDR3 extends over 14 amino acids. The V gene's germline CDR1 is SNHLY and CDR2 FYNNEI. V lost 7 bases, J lost 1 base, and 11 bases lay in between. CDR3 nucleotides: TGTGCCAGCACGGGGAGGGGGAGCAATCAGCCCCAGCATTTT. It is translated as CASTGRGSNQPQHF.

This chain connects TRBV7-9 to TRBJ2-7, with 7 bases fitting TRBD2. CDR3 length equals 13 residues. The V gene end was trimmed by 4 bases and the J gene end by 9 bases; junction bases not matched to a gene: 9. CDR1 is SEHNR and CDR2 is FQNEAQ in the germline V gene (reference sequence). The CDR3 loop reads CASSSGLGSRQYF. CDR3 bases: TGTGCCAGCAGCTCAGGACTAGGCTCGCGGCAGTACTTC.

The CDR3 here is CASSVEPVVYGYTF. For the CDR3, the DNA is TGTGCCAGCAGCGTGGAGCCGGTTGTCTATGGCTACACCTTC. V gene TRBV5-6 combines with J gene TRBJ1-2; unclear D gene. Between the trimmed V and J ends, which lost 4 bases and 4 bases, there was a span of 14 bases. Germline assignment: CDR1 SGHDT and CDR2 YYEEEE. CDR3 length: 14 residues.

V usage is TRBV6-1 and J usage is TRBJ1-4, with D unclear. CDR3 length: 17 amino acids. CDR1 is MNHNS, CDR2 SASEGT, per germline. The V end was cut by 2 bases, the J end by 0 bases, with 13 bases between. The CDR3, as DNA: TGTGCCAGCAGTGAAATCCCCGGTCTTACAACTAATGAAAAACTGTTTTTT. It is translated as CASSEIPGLTTNEKLFF.

V usage is TRBV4-2 and J usage is TRBJ2-3; 16 bases match TRBD2. Germline V gene lookup returns CDR1 LGHNA and CDR2 YNFKEQ. Unmatched junction bases numbered 9, after V lost 4 bases and J lost 5 bases. CDR3 length: 18 amino acids. The CDR3 region has the DNA TGTGCCAGCAGCCCCGGGACTAGCGGGGGGGCGTTAGGAGATACGCAGTATTTT. The encoded protein is CASSPGTSGGALGDTQYF.

The rearrangement uses TRBV5-4 and TRBJ2-1; 7 nucleotides align to TRBD1. Trimming cost V 5 bases and J 3 bases; bases outside gene matches: 8. The length of the CDR3 is 15 residues. Germline CDR1 reads SGHNT; CDR2 reads YYREEE (reference sequence). CDR3 nucleotides: TGTGCCAGCAGGCGGACCGGGACAGACTACAATGAGCAGTTCTTC. This sequence encodes CASRRTGTDYNEQFF.

The chain uses TRBV7-2 and TRBJ1-1; the D gene is possibly TRBD1 (5 bases). There are 14 residues in the CDR3. Germline V gives CDR1 SGHTA, CDR2 FQGNSA. V shed 5 bases and J shed 2 bases, with 12 bases lying between them. CDR3 in amino acids: CASSPRTTNTEAFF. CDR3 sequence (DNA): TGTGCCAGCAGCCCCAGGACAACCAACACTGAAGCTTTCTTT.

The genes are TRBV19 and TRBJ2-2; 7 nucleotides agree with TRBD1. Germline lookup yields CDR1 LNHDA and CDR2 SQIVND (reference sequence). CDR3 length: 14 residues. Unmatched junction bases numbered 5, after V lost 8 bases and J lost 2 bases. DNA for the CDR3: TGTGCCAGTGGTCGACAGGGTAACACCGGGGAGCTGTTTTTT. Protein: CASGRQGNTGELFF. Using reference TRBV19 and TRBJ2-2 for the parts outside the CDR3, the full variable domain is DGGITQSPKYLFRKEGQNVTLSCEQNLNHDAMYWYRQDPGQGLRLIYYSQIVNDFQKGDIAEGYSVSREKKESFPLTVTSAQKNPTAFYLCASGRQGNTGELFFGEGSRLTVL.